These 25 T cell receptor beta chains came from one sample sequenced in a study of PD-1 blockade in classical Hodgkin lymphoma. Profiled with immunoSEQ multiplex PCR; TCRdb holds only in-frame clones, not every one. Of over 20,000 clones in the sample, about 86% were seen once. Specified time point: newly diagnosed, previously untreated cHL patient sample. Thawed PBMCs supplied CD8+ T cells via magnetic negative selection. The sequenced material came from CD8+ T cells from blood. The receptors originated from a human donor with classical Hodgkin lymphoma.

The chain has TRBV28 and TRBJ2-7; 10 bases line up with TRBD1. Germline assignment: CDR1 MDHEN and CDR2 SYDVKM. The ends lost 4 bases at V and 5 bases at J; junction bases unmatched: 14. This CDR3 has 17 amino acids. In nucleotides, the CDR3 is TGTGCCAGCAGTTCAGAGAGGTTCCGGGACAGGGGACACGAGCAGTACTTC. Its protein is CASSSERFRDRGHEQYF.

The V and J genes are TRBV29-1 and TRBJ2-7; weak D call: TRBD2 (6 bases). Germline V gene data show CDR1 as SQVTM and CDR2 as ANQGSEA. The CDR3 totals 11 residues. CDR3 nucleotides: TGCAGGGAGGGAGACGCCTACGAGCAGTACTTC. Translated: CREGDAYEQYF.

The chain couples TRBV5-1 to TRBJ1-2, with TRBD1 matching over 8 bases. This CDR3 contains 13 residues. Germline V gene lookup returns CDR1 SGHRS and CDR2 YFSETQ. After removal of 0 bases from V and 5 bases from J, the junction contained 0 bases not matched to a gene. CDR3 residues: CASSLGTGYGYTF. DNA of the CDR3: TGCGCCAGCAGCTTGGGGACAGGGTATGGCTACACCTTC.

This chain uses TRBV28 with TRBJ2-5; TRBD2 aligns across 12 bases. The V gene end was trimmed by 4 bases and the J gene end by 4 bases; junction bases not matched to a gene: 7. CDR3 length equals 16 residues. The germline V gene encodes CDR1 MDHEN and CDR2 SYDVKM. The CDR3 loop is CASSWLAGGEGETQYF. DNA of the CDR3: TGTGCCAGCAGTTGGCTAGCGGGAGGGGAGGGAGAGACCCAGTACTTC.

The chain joins TRBV6-5 to TRBJ2-7; no clear D. The germline V and J ends were trimmed by 0 bases and 1 base, with 13 bases remaining between them. The length of the CDR3 is 16 residues. Germline V lookup: CDR1 MNHEY, CDR2 SVGAGI. CDR3 loop: CASSYSKLGRSYEQYF. The CDR3 DNA follows: TGTGCCAGCAGTTACTCGAAGTTGGGCAGGTCCTACGAGCAGTACTTC.

The chain recombines TRBV6-1 with TRBJ1-5, with D possibly matching TRBD1 (5 bases). The CDR3 spans 15 residues. V was pared by 3 bases and J by 3 bases, with 12 bases between. Germline CDR1 and CDR2: MNHNS and SASEGT. The CDR3 loop reads CASSDWGYDNQPQHF. DNA of the CDR3: TGTGCCAGCAGTGATTGGGGGTACGACAATCAGCCCCAGCATTTT.

The CDR3 loop reads CASSLGGAGGIFLGEQFF. The CDR3 DNA reads as TGTGCCAGCAGCTTAGGGGGCGCGGGAGGAATTTTTCTCGGTGAGCAGTTCTTC. V and J are TRBV11-2 and TRBJ2-1; 8 bases align to TRBD2. Germline V CDR1 and CDR2: SGHAT, FQNNGV. The CDR3 length is 18 residues. The J segment lost 9 bases and the V segment lost 1 base, leaving 17 bases of the junction unmatched. The complete variable domain, with remaining parts taken from reference TRBV11-2 and TRBJ2-1, reads EAGVAQSPRYKIIEKRQSVAFWCNPISGHATLYWYQQILGQGPKLLIQFQNNGVVDDSQLPKDRFSAERLKGVDSTLKIQPAKLEDSAVYLCASSLGGAGGIFLGEQFFGPGTRLTVL.

DNA for the CDR3: TGCGCCAGCAGCCAAGGGACTAGCGGGAGCTCCTACAATGAGCAGTTCTTC. This gives the protein CASSQGTSGSSYNEQFF. The V and J genes are TRBV4-3 and TRBJ2-1, with 13 positions matching TRBD2. The V segment lost 1 base and the J segment 0 bases; nucleotides outside the gene matches: 0. CDR1 is LGHNA and CDR2 is YSLEER in the germline V gene. The CDR3 has 17 residues.

The chain is built from TRBV5-1 and TRBJ2-7, with D possibly called TRBD1 or TRBD2 (6 bases each). CDR1 and CDR2 from the germline V gene are SGHRS and YFSETQ. V lost 1 base, J lost 3 bases, and 11 bases lay in between. The CDR3 covers 14 residues. Here the CDR3 reads CASSLRGPHYEQYF. DNA of the CDR3: TGCGCCAGCAGCTTGCGGGGGCCCCACTACGAGCAGTACTTC. The full variable domain, with the rest looked up from reference TRBV5-1 and TRBJ2-7, is KAGVTQTPRYLIKTRGQQVTLSCSPISGHRSVSWYQQTPGQGLQFLFEYFSETQRNKGNFPGRFSGRQFSNSRSEMNVSTLELGDSALYLCASSLRGPHYEQYFGPGTRLTVT.

The genes are TRBV5-8 and TRBJ2-1; D uncertain. The germline gives CDR1 SGHTS, CDR2 YDEGEE. This CDR3 has 11 residues. V lost 2 bases and J 6 bases, leaving 3 bases between the germline ends. This chain's CDR3 is CASSLGNEQFF. The CDR3 DNA reads TGTGCCAGCAGCTTAGGCAATGAGCAGTTCTTC.

V gene TRBV7-8 combines with J gene TRBJ1-5, with 9 bases fitting TRBD1. Germline lookup yields CDR1 SGHVS and CDR2 FQNEAQ. V was pared by 5 bases and J by 6 bases, with 11 bases of the junction left unmatched. The CDR3 covers 16 residues. In DNA form, the CDR3 reads TGTGCCAGCAGCACCTGGACAGGGGCTACGTTTCAGCCCCAGCATTTT. Translation: CASSTWTGATFQPQHF. The full variable domain, rest sourced from reference TRBV7-8 and TRBJ1-5, is GAGVSQSPRYKVAKRGQDVALRCDPISGHVSLFWYQQALGQGPEFLTYFQNEAQLDKSGLPSDRFFAERPEGSVSTLKIQRTQQEDSAVYLCASSTWTGATFQPQHFGDGTRLSIL.

V and J are TRBV19 and TRBJ1-2, with 12 bases that match TRBD1. Germline assignment: CDR1 LNHDA and CDR2 SQIVND (reference sequence). Trimming removed 1 base from V and 3 bases from J; junction bases left unmatched: 6. CDR3 size: 17 residues. DNA of the CDR3: TGTGCCAGTAGTATAGTGGGGACAGGGGGCGCTCACTATGGCTACACCTTC. Residues: CASSIVGTGGAHYGYTF. The variable domain in full, completed from reference TRBV19 and TRBJ1-2, reads DGGITQSPKYLFRKEGQNVTLSCEQNLNHDAMYWYRQDPGQGLRLIYYSQIVNDFQKGDIAEGYSVSREKKESFPLTVTSAQKNPTAFYLCASSIVGTGGAHYGYTFGSGTRLTVV.

This chain links TRBV5-4 with TRBJ2-5; TRBD2 agrees at 11 bases. Losses at the gene ends were 4 bases for V and 5 bases for J; bases not matched to a gene: 4. Germline V gene data show CDR1 as SGHNT and CDR2 as YYREEE (reference sequence). The length of the CDR3 is 14 residues. The CDR3 loop reads CASSLAGGEETQYF. The CDR3 DNA is TGTGCCAGCAGCCTAGCGGGAGGAGAGGAGACCCAGTACTTC.

This clone was seen just once. The V gene is TRBV6-6, the J gene TRBJ1-5, with D possibly being TRBD1 (6 bases). The V gene's germline CDR1 is MNHNY and CDR2 SVGAGI (reference sequence). Trimming took 5 bases from V and 11 from J, leaving 13 bases between them. This CDR3 spans 12 amino acids. The CDR3 loop is CASSQPGDSQHF. CDR3 coding DNA: TGTGCCAGCAGTCAGCCAGGGGATTCCCAGCATTTT.

This clone was detected once. V gene TRBV5-4 combines with J gene TRBJ2-3, with a possible D match to TRBD2 (6 bases). V was trimmed by 0 bases and J by 5 bases, leaving 16 bases between them. Germline V CDR1 and CDR2: SGHNT, YYREEE (reference sequence). The CDR3 loop spans 16 amino acids. The DNA for the CDR3 is TGTGCCAGCAGCTTGGGGGGGGTTAGGGTCGTAGATACGCAGTATTTT. Translation: CASSLGGVRVVDTQYF. The full variable domain, with the rest looked up from reference TRBV5-4 and TRBJ2-3, is ETGVTQSPTHLIKTRGQQVTLRCSSQSGHNTVSWYQQALGQGPQFIFQYYREEENGRGNFPPRFSGLQFPNYSSELNVNALELDDSALYLCASSLGGVRVVDTQYFGPGTRLTVL.

The chain is built from TRBV6-5 and TRBJ2-3; tentative D call: TRBD1 (5 bases). V gave up 5 bases and J gave up 4 bases, with 7 bases separating them. The germline V gene has CDR1 MNHEY and CDR2 SVGAGI. This CDR3 is built from 12 residues. The CDR3 coding sequence is TGTGCCAGCAGTCCGACAGCAGATACGCAGTATTTT. Amino acid sequence: CASSPTADTQYF.

The CDR3 loop is CASSFFVEEQYF. DNA of the CDR3: TGTGCCAGCAGCTTCTTCGTGGAAGAGCAGTACTTC. The chain carries TRBV7-9 and TRBJ2-7; no clear D. The V gene lost 3 bases and the J gene lost 7 bases, with 10 bases spanning the gap. The CDR3 loop spans 12 amino acids. The germline V gene has CDR1 SEHNR and CDR2 FQNEAQ (reference sequence).

The V gene is TRBV27, the J gene TRBJ2-1; a weak D match, TRBD1 (6 bases). CDR1 is MNHEY and CDR2 is SMNVEV in the germline V gene (reference sequence). V lost 6 bases and J 7 bases, leaving 13 bases between the germline ends. The CDR3 totals 13 residues. This chain's CDR3 is CASRWTDGNEQFF. DNA of the CDR3: TGTGCCAGCAGGTGGACAGATGGGAATGAGCAGTTCTTC.

The rearrangement links TRBV27 to TRBJ2-7; TRBD1 matches at 9 bases. V lost 3 bases and J lost 2; bases outside the gene matches: 5. CDR1 is MNHEY and CDR2 is SMNVEV in the germline V gene (reference sequence). The CDR3 is 15 amino acids. The CDR3 protein is CASSLSGTGTYEQYF. Here the CDR3 DNA reads TGTGCCAGCAGTTTGTCCGGGACAGGGACCTACGAGCAGTACTTC.

The chain recombines TRBV6-5 with TRBJ2-7, with a possible D match to TRBD1 (6 bases). V lost 7 bases and J lost 3, with 7 bases in between. Germline CDR1 and CDR2: MNHEY and SVGAGI. CDR3 length: 11 amino acids. The CDR3: CASKQGYEQYF. The CDR3 DNA is TGTGCCAGCAAACAGGGCTACGAGCAGTACTTC.

This chain uses TRBV5-5 with TRBJ2-1, with 10 bases fitting TRBD2. The CDR3 is 20 residues long. Per germline, CDR1 SGHKS and CDR2 YYEKEE (reference sequence). Trimming at V came to 0 bases and at J to 0 bases, leaving 12 bases not matched to a gene. The CDR3 sequence is CASSLAFRASGGLSYNEQFF. CDR3 coding DNA: TGTGCCAGCAGCTTGGCCTTTCGTGCTAGCGGGGGCCTCTCCTACAATGAGCAGTTCTTC. Drawing the rest from reference TRBV5-5 and TRBJ2-1, the complete variable domain is DAGVTQSPTHLIKTRGQQVTLRCSPISGHKSVSWYQQVLGQGPQFIFQYYEKEERGRGNFPDRFSARQFPNYSSELNVNALLLGDSALYLCASSLAFRASGGLSYNEQFFGPGTRLTVL.

This rearrangement joins TRBV29-1 to TRBJ2-7; the match to TRBD1 covers 7 bases. Per the germline V gene, CDR1 is SQVTM and CDR2 is ANQGSEA. The CDR3 loop spans 12 amino acids. J was trimmed by 3 bases and V by 6 bases; bases with no gene match: 5. CDR3 protein: CSVKDRNYEQYF. The CDR3 bases are TGCAGCGTCAAGGACAGGAACTACGAGCAGTACTTC.

The rearrangement joins TRBV11-2 to TRBJ2-5; D is undetermined. The length of the CDR3 is 14 residues. The germline gives CDR1 SGHAT, CDR2 FQNNGV. Trimming shortened V by 0 bases and J by 5 bases, and 10 bases separated the two germline ends. Written as DNA, the CDR3 is TGTGCCAGCAGCTTAGATGGAGTAGGGGAGACCCAGTACTTC. Amino acid sequence: CASSLDGVGETQYF.

This chain connects TRBV5-6 to TRBJ1-1; D is ambiguous. The V gene lost 6 bases and the J gene lost 7 bases, with 16 bases spanning the gap. The germline gives CDR1 SGHDT, CDR2 YYEEEE. The CDR3 contains 13 residues. CDR3: CASTSQRPSEAFF. DNA of the CDR3: TGTGCCAGCACCTCCCAGCGGCCGAGTGAAGCTTTCTTT.

The chain combines TRBV4-3 with TRBJ2-7; D gene uncertain. The CDR3 is 13 amino acids. In germline, CDR1 is LGHNA, CDR2 YSLEER. V gave up 4 bases and J gave up 2 bases, with 9 bases separating them. The CDR3 bases are TGCGCCAGCAGCCTAGACATTACCTACGAGCAGTACTTC. This codes for CASSLDITYEQYF.